The T cell receptor (beta chain) described here comes from a study of technical replicates of blood from a handful of donors. This table comes from immunoSEQ multiplex PCR, and its TCRdb copy is limited to in-frame clones, with some not included. The data show 83,000 or so clones, around 94% seen once. The sequencing input was T cells isolated from PBMCs. The TCR sequence derives from a human donor in good health.

The CDR3: CASSTIGTSGDEQYF. DNA for the CDR3: TGTGCCAGCAGCACAATTGGGACTAGCGGGGACGAGCAGTACTTC. This chain joins TRBV27 and TRBJ2-7; 13 bases align to TRBD2. CDR3 length equals 15 residues. CDR1 and CDR2 from the germline V gene are MNHEY and SMNVEV (reference sequence). Trimming cost V 6 bases and J 5 bases; bases outside gene matches: 7.